This T cell receptor (beta chain) was sequenced during a study of blood T cell repertoires in COVID-19. Germline CDR1 LNHDA, CDR2 SQIVND (reference sequence). V trimming: 7 bases; J trimming: 2 bases; junction bases outside the gene matches: 7. The CDR3 length is 14 residues. TCRdb's table, derived via immunoSEQ multiplex PCR, lists solely in-frame clones and lacks some. Counted here are about 170,000 clones, around 82% occurring once; the ten biggest clones make up 3.6%. Categorization into cohorts depended on clinical history that participants reported. The J gene is TRBJ1-1, the V gene TRBV19; 7 bases are shared with TRBD1. Sequenced material: PBMCs or T cells enriched from blood (not recorded which). The TCR comes from a woman aged 45-65 years in a cohort exposed to, infected with or recovered from COVID-19 (not recorded which). The chain's CDR3 is CASIQGQTNTEAFF. In DNA form, the CDR3 reads TGTGCCAGTATCCAGGGACAGACAAACACTGAAGCTTTCTTT.